These 13 T cell receptor beta chains were sequenced from one sample in a study of response to subunit inactivated influenza vaccine. TCRdb recomputed calls from the RT-PCR reads with MiXCR, one row per CDR3 protein. The sample contains about 520,000 distinct CDR3 sequences, about 25% of which appear only once. The sequencing used CD4+ T cells sorted from PBMCs, collected less than 6 days after vaccination. The receptors originated from a man aged 50-59 years who received an inactivated influenza vaccine.

This clonotype was recorded a few times. V gene TRBV7-9 combines with J gene TRBJ2-3; the D gene is possibly TRBD1 (5 bases). Germline V gene lookup returns CDR1 SEHNR and CDR2 FQNEAQ (reference sequence). V was pared by 4 bases and J by 6 bases, with 20 bases between. The CDR3 runs 16 residues. CDR3 bases: TGTGCCAGCAGCTCTCCACAGAGCAGGGCAGGGGATACGCAGTATTTT. It is translated as CASSSPQSRAGDTQYF. Filled out from reference TRBV7-9 and TRBJ2-3, the complete variable domain reads DTGVSQNPRHKITKRGQNVTFRCDPISEHNRLYWYRQTLGQGPEFLTYFQNEAQLEKSRLLSDRFSAERPKGSFSTLEIQRTEQGDSAMYLCASSSPQSRAGDTQYFGPGTRLTVL.

Only a few counts were recorded for this clonotype. The J gene is TRBJ2-1, the V gene TRBV7-9, with 12 bases identical to TRBD2. In germline, CDR1 is SEHNR, CDR2 FQNEAQ (reference sequence). The ends lost 5 bases at V and 7 bases at J; junction bases unmatched: 3. The CDR3 totals 14 residues. DNA for the CDR3: TGTGCCAGCAGCCCGACTAGCGGGAGAAATGAGCAGTTCTTC. Amino acids: CASSPTSGRNEQFF.

This clonotype has a count of ten or more. This chain connects TRBV7-2 to TRBJ2-5; D is possibly TRBD1 or TRBD2 (5 bases each). Germline CDR1 and CDR2: SGHTA and FQGNSA. Trimming took off 2 bases at V and 4 bases at J, with 17 bases between the two ends. The CDR3 is made up of 16 amino acids. The CDR3 DNA sequence: TGTGCCAGCAGCTTATTCGGGGTTCGAGGGGTAGAGACCCAGTACTTC. Its protein product is CASSLFGVRGVETQYF. Supplemented by reference TRBV7-2 and TRBJ2-5, the full variable domain reads GAGVSQSPSNKVTEKGKDVELRCDPISGHTALYWYRQSLGQGLEFLIYFQGNSAPDKSGLPSDRFSAERTGGSVSTLTIQRTQQEDSAVYLCASSLFGVRGVETQYFGPGTRLLVL.

V usage is TRBV5-6 and J usage is TRBJ1-4; no clear D gene. Germline V CDR1 and CDR2: SGHDT, YYEEEE. Deletions cut 4 bases from V and 4 bases from J, with 14 bases between. This CDR3 comprises 15 residues. The CDR3 DNA sequence: TGTGCCAGCAGCATCCGGGCCGCACGTAATGAAAAACTGTTTTTT. As protein: CASSIRAARNEKLFF.

This chain connects TRBV4-2 to TRBJ2-5, with TRBD2 matching over 8 bases. Germline lookup yields CDR1 LGHNA and CDR2 YNFKEQ. CDR3 length: 15 residues. Germline trimming cut 4 bases from V and 3 bases from J; bases unmatched to any gene: 7. This CDR3 reads CASSPSVRGEETQYF. The CDR3 region has the DNA TGTGCCAGCAGCCCGTCAGTGCGGGGGGAAGAGACCCAGTACTTC.

V usage is TRBV29-1 and J usage is TRBJ2-1; D not resolved. Germline V gene sequence: CDR1 SQVTM, CDR2 ANQGSEA. The CDR3 loop spans 13 amino acids. Trimming shortened V by 7 bases and J by 5 bases, and 15 bases separated the two germline ends. DNA of the CDR3: TGCAGCGCACAATCGGAACTAAACAATGAGCAGTTCTTC. It translates to CSAQSELNNEQFF.

The V gene is TRBV12-3 or TRBV12-4, the J gene TRBJ2-2; D possibly uses TRBD1 or TRBD2 (5 bases each). The CDR3 spans 16 residues. V lost 3 bases to trimming and J lost 0 bases, with 11 bases between them. For the CDR3, the DNA is TGTGCCAGCAGTTTGCAGGGAGCCTCGAACACCGGGGAGCTGTTTTTT. Protein product: CASSLQGASNTGELFF.

V is TRBV27 and J is TRBJ1-5; possibly TRBD1 for D (6 bases). The CDR3 sequence is 14 residues long. Germline V CDR1 and CDR2: MNHEY, SMNVEV (reference sequence). V was cut by 7 bases and J by 7 bases, with 17 bases left in between. The CDR3 DNA sequence: TGTGCCAGCAAAGGGGGGAAGTGGAACCAGCCCCAGCATTTT. Its translation is CASKGGKWNQPQHF.

The CDR3 DNA sequence: TGTGCCAGCAGCAAACCATCCCAGGGGTACACTGAAGCTTTCTTT. Its protein is CASSKPSQGYTEAFF. The chain joins TRBV21-1 to TRBJ1-1; the DNA was not compared with TRBD1, the D call given in the table. TRBV21-1 is recorded as a pseudogene. CDR3 length: 15 amino acids.

The table lists this clonotype with a count of one. The J gene is TRBJ2-7, the V gene TRBV4-3, with 9 nucleotides matching TRBD2. This CDR3 spans 19 amino acids. Per the germline V gene, CDR1 is LGHNA and CDR2 is YSLEER. Germline trimming cut 0 bases from V and 4 bases from J; bases unmatched to any gene: 16. CDR3 sequence (DNA): TGCGCCAGCAGCCAAGAGTGGGGAGCGGGGGGTTCGGGATTGTACGAGCAGTACTTC. Translation: CASSQEWGAGGSGLYEQYF.

The chain combines TRBV7-9 with TRBJ2-5; 7 bases agree with TRBD1. This CDR3 has 15 amino acids. Unmatched junction bases numbered 6, after V lost 5 bases and J lost 0 bases. CDR1 and CDR2 (germline): SEHNR, FQNEAQ (reference sequence). DNA of the CDR3: TGTGCCAGCAGCACCCTGACAGGGTACCAAGAGACCCAGTACTTC. Translating gives CASSTLTGYQETQYF.

The chain is built from TRBV4-2 and TRBJ2-2; D remains ambiguous. V was clipped by 0 bases and J by 4 bases, with 18 bases between them. Per germline, CDR1 LGHNA and CDR2 YNFKEQ. The CDR3 contains 18 residues. The CDR3 nucleotides are TGTGCCAGCAGCCAAGAGCCTGGCCGGTTTACGGGCACCGGGGAGCTGTTTTTT. Its translation is CASSQEPGRFTGTGELFF.

This clonotype showed up just a few times. The CDR3 DNA reads as TGTGCCAGCACCGGGACTAGCGGGAAGAGCTCCTACAATGAGCAGTTCTTC. It codes for CASTGTSGKSSYNEQFF. The V gene is TRBV28, the J gene TRBJ2-1; TRBD2 matches at 13 bases. J lost 0 bases, V lost 7 bases, and 6 bases had no gene match. From germline, CDR1 is MDHEN and CDR2 SYDVKM. The CDR3 has 17 residues. The whole variable domain, remainder taken from reference TRBV28 and TRBJ2-1, is DVKVTQSSRYLVKRTGEKVFLECVQDMDHENMFWYRQDPGLGLRLIYFSYDVKMKEKGDIPEGYSVSREKKERFSLILESASTNQTSMYLCASTGTSGKSSYNEQFFGPGTRLTVL.